This is a list of T cell receptor beta chains from one sample in a study of regulatory T cells in long-lasting Graves disease. TCRdb reanalysed the multiplex PCR reads using MiXCR and keeps one entry per CDR3 protein. Found here are roughly 510,000 distinct CDR3 sequences, roughly 15% of them singletons; the top ten hold 12%. These same data were also listed under a study on T cells in Graves' hyperthyroidism and ophthalmopathy.

Sequencing used peripheral blood mononuclear cells (PBMCs), obtained at new diagnosis, from a patient treated with antithyroid drugs. These receptors were taken from a man aged 18 to 30 with Graves disease. Each CDR3 is given with its conserved first and last residue. Each record gives: J gene, D gene, clone size, V gene, CDR3 protein, CDR3 DNA. D genes are given only for firm matches. Clone sizes are given selectively: once, few, many, or a class where the clone is expanded.

j_gene: TRBJ2-7; d_gene: TRBD2; abundance: few; v_gene: TRBV2; CDR3aa: CASTRLAGGLEQYF; CDR3nt: TGTGCCAGCACAAGACTAGCGGGAGGGCTCGAGCAGTACTTC
j_gene: TRBJ2-1; d_gene: .; abundance: .; v_gene: TRBV20-1; CDR3aa: CSARDWTGLHNEQFF; CDR3nt: TGCAGTGCTAGAGATTGGACGGGACTCCACAATGAGCAGTTCTTC
j_gene: TRBJ2-7; d_gene: .; abundance: few; v_gene: TRBV6-2/TRBV6-3; CDR3aa: CASSPPGGGSYEQYF; CDR3nt: TGTGCCAGCAGCCCCCCCGGAGGCGGATCCTACGAGCAGTACTTC
j_gene: TRBJ2-1; d_gene: TRBD2; abundance: .; v_gene: TRBV13; CDR3aa: CASSSYGGRSYNEQFF; CDR3nt: TGTGCCAGCAGCTCCTATGGCGGGAGGTCCTACAATGAGCAGTTCTTC
j_gene: TRBJ2-7; d_gene: .; abundance: many; v_gene: TRBV7-9; CDR3aa: CASSFSLSYEQYF; CDR3nt: TGTGCCAGCAGCTTTTCGTTATCCTACGAGCAGTACTTC
j_gene: TRBJ2-1; d_gene: .; abundance: .; v_gene: TRBV19; CDR3aa: CASSRLVGDNEQFF; CDR3nt: TGTGCCAGCAGCAGACTAGTGGGAGACAATGAGCAGTTCTTC
j_gene: TRBJ2-1; d_gene: TRBD1; abundance: many; v_gene: TRBV20-1; CDR3aa: CSAGTGAMNEQFF; CDR3nt: TGCAGTGCGGGGACAGGGGCGATGAATGAGCAGTTCTTC
j_gene: TRBJ2-1; d_gene: TRBD2; abundance: .; v_gene: TRBV30; CDR3aa: CAWRGGFSSYNEQFF; CDR3nt: TGTGCCTGGCGGGGGGGTTTTAGCTCCTACAATGAGCAGTTCTTC
j_gene: TRBJ2-1; d_gene: TRBD2; abundance: .; v_gene: TRBV7-6; CDR3aa: CASSLEGLADNEQFF; CDR3nt: TGTGCCAGCAGCTTAGAGGGACTAGCGGACAATGAGCAGTTCTTC
j_gene: TRBJ1-1; d_gene: TRBD1; abundance: many; v_gene: TRBV12-3/TRBV12-4; CDR3aa: CASSPGQGRAFF; CDR3nt: TGTGCCAGCAGTCCGGGACAGGGGAGAGCTTTCTTT
j_gene: TRBJ1-1; d_gene: .; abundance: many; v_gene: TRBV7-8; CDR3aa: CASSFQTTMNTEAFF; CDR3nt: TGTGCCAGCAGCTTTCAAACCACCATGAACACTGAAGCTTTCTTT